This T cell receptor (beta chain) was captured in a study of response to subunit inactivated influenza vaccine. Study-wide findings and caveats: Authors suggested few new T cells are recruited by each seasonal influenza vaccination.

As for this clonotype: The antigen is not known.

The ends were cut back, 2 bases at V and 3 bases at J, with 8 bases in the middle. Germline loops: CDR1 SQVTM, CDR2 ANQGSEA. This CDR3 region has 13 residues. TCRdb re-analysed the RT-PCR reads in MiXCR, keeping a single row per CDR3 protein. Here the sample spans fewer than 400,000 distinct CDR3 sequences, around a fifth being singletons. The sequencing here drew on PBMCs from blood, taken 21 months after vaccination. The rearrangement links TRBV29-1 to TRBJ2-1; D is uncertain. The receptor's source is a man between 45 and 75 years old who received an inactivated influenza vaccine. CDR3 sequence reads: CSVELILYNEQFF. The CDR3 nucleotides read TGCAGCGTTGAATTGATCCTCTACAATGAGCAGTTCTTC.